Sequencing of this T cell receptor beta chain was carried out in a study of CD8 T cells in Susac syndrome. Findings of the study overall: It was acknowledged in the study that its TCR sequencing and HLA analysis involved a relatively small number of individuals.

Germline V gene lookup returns CDR1 MGHRA and CDR2 YSYEKL. The CDR3 contains 17 residues. V was pared by 8 bases and J by 2 bases, with 12 bases of the junction left unmatched. With random hexamers, 0.5 to 1 ug RNA was reverse transcribed. MiXCR, applied by TCRdb to the immunoSEQ multiplex PCR reads, yields one record per CDR3 protein. The sample carries around 130,000 distinct CDR3 sequences, under 95% recorded once. Sequencing of TCR beta drew on CD8+ and CD4+ T cells from blood. Relapsing-remitting disease, either stable or active, was present in the treatment-naive patients who were the multiple sclerosis controls. As to this clonotype: The antigen is undetermined.

This clonotype originated in a human donor with multiple sclerosis. The V call is TRBV4-1, the J call TRBJ2-3; 11 nucleotides agree with TRBD2. Material: CD8+ T cells from PBMCs. For the CDR3, the DNA is TGCGCCAGCGTCCTCACGACTAGCGGGATTGACACAGATACGCAGTATTTT. It encodes CASVLTTSGIDTDTQYF.